This TCR beta chain was captured by sequencing in a study of cytomegalovirus exposure and HLA in healthy donors (dated by TCRdb to the late 2010s). For context, the study as a whole: An earlier analysis of some 500 of the donors reported 250 to 350 Gb of sequence data and 117 million unique TCR beta sequences from about 200 million T cells. A later genetic analysis used genome-wide SNP genotypes for 398 of the 666 donors, treating that subset as a discovery cohort. All discovery cohort repertoires had been generated using a single sequencing platform. Of the 300 to 400 genotyped donors, approximately 83% fell in the genetic ancestry cluster associated with self-reported Caucasian donors. Roughly five DR-DQ haplotypes were handled as single units for association and clustering because linkage in the cohort was strong. Donor age, sex, ethnicity and CMV serostatus were compiled alongside the repertoire data. Approximately 330 gigabases of sequencing data and about 92 million unique TCR sequences made up an early release that covered 500 to 700 HLA-typed donors. An earlier analysis of around 540 of the donors applied high-throughput TCR beta sequencing to assess whether each TCR beta V gene segment acted as functional or pseudogenic. Rather than drawing on any new phenotypic data, the later analysis identified candidate immune exposures from TCR beta sequences and the way those sequences occurred across donors. Besides the first cohort of roughly 700 subjects, a separate validation cohort made up of 120 different subjects was used. HLA typing included class I and class II loci at four-digit resolution. The study aimed to test whether signatures of past pathogen exposure could be identified by cataloging public T cell receptors. To predict cytomegalovirus infection status, the study brought together high-throughput TCR immunosequencing, statistical association of individual TCRs with disease status, and machine learning. To study patterns of TCR occurrence, a later analysis re-analyzed previously published TCR beta repertoires from 600 to 750 donors and added high-resolution HLA genotyping. Using immunosequencing, the study profiled T cell repertoires from about 610 subjects and related those repertoires to cytomegalovirus serostatus. On average, 235,054 unique TCR beta nucleotide sequences were sequenced per donor among a few hundred genotyped donors of the cohort, with approximately 18% of those sequences being non-productive. The number of typed donors differed by locus: about 620-640 for A, B, C, DRB1 and DQB1; approximately 530 for DQA1; some 590 for DPA1; and some 450 for DPB1.

In total, roughly 710 healthy bone marrow donors made up the cohort. All cohort members were sampled while nominally healthy, although unrecorded immune exposures were likely present. The donor was CMV seropositive and was included in the group of 250 to 350 seropositive cohort members. Each donor provided a peripheral blood sample, and peripheral blood mononuclear cells were used for TCR beta sequencing. Genomic DNA was extracted from the blood cell samples with the Qiagen DNeasy Blood Extraction Kit. CDR1 and CDR2 (SGHVS, FQNEAQ) derive from the germline V gene. Including the terminal cysteine and phenylalanine, the CDR3 comprises 12 residues. Only the CDR3 part of the read is kept: 36 bases, read in frame from the first base. V is shortened by 5 bases, J by 8 bases, and the region joining them spans 12 bases. On this clone itself: What this receptor recognizes is not known. No quality values exist for individual bases; no much larger clone is one base distant.

Library preparation used the immunoSEQ multiplex PCR assay. For the multiplex PCR, a mixture combining 60 forward primers for TCR Vbeta segments and 13 reverse primers for TCR Jbeta segments was used. The CDR3 region of rearranged TCR beta genes was amplified from genomic DNA with a multiplex PCR assay. The Illumina HiSeq System was used to sequence the amplified TCR beta libraries as 87-base-pair reads. As for the original processing: A later analysis tallied around 87 million unique TCR beta chains across the 660 or so repertoires, and approximately 11 million of those chains were shared by two or more donors. To remove PCR and sequencing errors, raw reads were error-corrected and collapsed into unique sequences using a nearest-neighbor algorithm that merged closely related sequences. Alignment of CDR3 sequences to IMGT reference sequences was used to assign V, D and J gene segments. Each retained sequence needed at least a six-nucleotide match to both a V gene segment and a J gene segment. A rearrangement counted as productive if the CDR3 had no stop codons and remained in frame with V and J, and every other rearrangement counted as non-productive. CDR3 was defined by IMGT convention, running from the second conserved V-encoded cysteine to the conserved J-encoded phenylalanine. The earlier analysis of 587 of the donors excluded sequences that lacked an unambiguous match to a single V gene segment. An earlier analysis of fewer than 750 of the donors called V segments functional above 56.7% productive rearrangements and segregating when the between-donor standard deviation exceeded 5%. A statistical classification framework was built to diagnose cytomegalovirus status from the catalog of TCR beta chain sequences. A later analysis assigned V and J genes by comparing TCR nucleotide sequences with IMGT/GENE-DB human TR gene sequences. In a later analysis, CDR3 sequences and most-parsimonious VDJ recombination scenarios were assigned using the TCRdist pipeline. In a later analysis, each TCR beta chain was defined by its CDR3 amino acid sequence together with its V-gene family, and reads without a unique V-gene family were excluded. To address suspected cross-contamination and a sequencing artifact, a later analysis removed 592 highly shared, low-generation-probability nucleotide sequences. For each public chain, a later analysis derived a clonal expansion index from normalized ranks of inferred template counts within each repertoire. In a later analysis, generation probabilities were computed using a VDJ recombination model fitted to out-of-frame rearrangements, and the results were checked against IGoR. A later analysis scored TCR-TCR, TCR-HLA and TCR-CMV co-occurrence with hypergeometric tests, applying a repertoire-size bias correction to TCR pairs. False discovery rates were estimated in a later analysis by permuting HLA or CMV assignments 20 times. A later analysis grouped co-occurring TCRs with DBSCAN, adding TCRdist sequence similarity when clustering within HLA-allele-positive subsets. Repertoires with fewer than 30,000 or more than 120,000 public chains, plus five repertoires with anomalous nucleotide sharing, were excluded from co-occurrence clustering. As stored in TCRdb, this immuneACCESS dataset retains in-frame rearrangements with V and J assigned. A fraction of the clones does not appear; measured against another copy, unresolved V genes explain less than half of the discrepancy, and the remainder lacks a known reason. The V and J calls and clone size were taken over from that table, and D and trimming were inferred from the DNA. This sample holds about 160,000 clones; less than 90% were observed only once. 6.3% of the sample is taken by the ten largest.

What the research found in general, with its limitations: A later analysis reported that several top co-occurrence clusters appeared linked to parvovirus B19, influenza, CMV and Epstein-Barr virus. According to a later genetic analysis, donors in an Asian-associated ancestry cluster had fewer N-insertions in productive TCRs than the approximately 710-donor mean. In the study, some 160 TCR beta chains were listed as associated with cytomegalovirus. Because HLA typing was missing for some donors at each locus, association tests included only the typed subset. V-gene and J-gene trimming of TCR beta chains was associated with a missense DCLRE1C variant in a later genetic analysis, and the association was replicated in an independent cohort. The earlier analysis of a few hundred of the donors excluded roughly 17 rarely observed V segments, including chromosome 9 orphons, because counts were too low. In an earlier analysis of about 550 of the donors, most TCR beta V segments were observed in productive rearrangements about 90% or about 30% of the time, broadly matching IMGT annotations. In a later analysis, TCR association rates were found to vary across HLA loci, with the most associated TCRs seen for DRB1 alleles and the fewest for HLA-C alleles. Three of the identified cytomegalovirus-associated TCR beta chains were confirmed in vitro to be specific for cytomegalovirus antigens. Most TCR sequences were observed very rarely across donors, whereas some public TCRs were present in many individuals. In a later analysis, HLA-associated TCR beta chains showed more clonal expansion and lower generation probabilities than non-associated chains that were equally common. At a false discovery rate of 0.05, a later analysis linked 16,951 TCR beta sequences to specific HLA alleles. Assigning TCR associations to individual alleles was difficult when HLA alleles, especially DR and DQ, strongly co-occurred. Cytomegalovirus status was reported to be diagnosed by the classifier with high specificity and sensitivity in both the original and validation cohorts. According to a later analysis, most CMV-associated TCR beta chains appeared to be HLA-restricted, and the HLA associations seemed to be driven largely by CMV exposure. Sequencing depth was assumed to be roughly uniform across donors in the presence/absence analyses, though that assumption may not hold. A further reported finding was that TCR beta sequences accurately predicted the HLA-A and HLA-B alleles for most subjects in the first cohort. A cluster of highly shared sequence variants was judged likely to represent a technical artifact of the sequencing pipeline. Immune exposure information for the cohort was limited to CMV serostatus. Only TCR beta chains were sequenced in this cohort, and the absence of alpha or paired-chain data limited detectable features. Linkage disequilibrium might explain the correlated functional status among segregating V segments, but an unknown experimental factor could not be excluded. Some IMGT-functional V segments, including TRBV6-2 and TRBV6-3, could not be distinguished by the 87-base-pair reads and were therefore excluded. According to the authors, the approach could potentially be generalized to other disease states and immunological phenotypes.

Sequencing was performed on PBMCs. Recombination joined TRBV7-8 with TRBJ1-2, and possibly TRBD1, on 6 matching bases. This TCR came from a male donor in good health and CMV-seropositive. CDR3 reads: CASSETGPGYTF. The DNA reads TGTGCCAGCAGCGAGACAGGACCCGGCTACACCTTC.